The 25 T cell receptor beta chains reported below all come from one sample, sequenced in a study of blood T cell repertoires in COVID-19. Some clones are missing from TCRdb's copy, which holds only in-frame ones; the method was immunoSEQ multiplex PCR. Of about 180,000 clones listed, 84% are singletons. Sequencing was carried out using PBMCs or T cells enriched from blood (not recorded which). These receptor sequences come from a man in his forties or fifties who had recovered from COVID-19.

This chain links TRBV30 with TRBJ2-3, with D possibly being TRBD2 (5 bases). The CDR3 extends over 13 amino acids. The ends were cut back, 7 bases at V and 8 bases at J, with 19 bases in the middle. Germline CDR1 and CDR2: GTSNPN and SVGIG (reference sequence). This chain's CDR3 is CAFSLERFGTQYF. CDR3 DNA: TGTGCCTTCTCACTAGAGAGGTTTGGTACGCAGTATTTT.

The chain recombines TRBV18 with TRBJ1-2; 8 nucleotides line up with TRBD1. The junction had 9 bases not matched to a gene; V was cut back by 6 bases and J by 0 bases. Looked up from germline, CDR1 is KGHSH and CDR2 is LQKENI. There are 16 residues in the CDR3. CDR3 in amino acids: CASSRGTGGANYGYTF. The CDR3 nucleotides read TGTGCCAGCTCGCGAGGGACAGGCGGCGCTAACTATGGCTACACCTTC.

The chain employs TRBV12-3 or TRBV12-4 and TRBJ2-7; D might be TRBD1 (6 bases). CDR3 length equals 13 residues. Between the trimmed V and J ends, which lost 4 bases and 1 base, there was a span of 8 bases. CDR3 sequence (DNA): TGTGCCAGCAGTTACAGGGAGTCCTACGAGCAGTACTTC. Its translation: CASSYRESYEQYF.

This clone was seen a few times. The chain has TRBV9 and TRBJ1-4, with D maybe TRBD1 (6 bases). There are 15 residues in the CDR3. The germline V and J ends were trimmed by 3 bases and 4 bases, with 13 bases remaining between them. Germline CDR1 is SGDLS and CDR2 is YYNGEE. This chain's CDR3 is CASSALTGLNEKLFF. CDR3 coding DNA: TGTGCCAGCAGCGCACTGACAGGCCTTAATGAAAAACTGTTTTTT.

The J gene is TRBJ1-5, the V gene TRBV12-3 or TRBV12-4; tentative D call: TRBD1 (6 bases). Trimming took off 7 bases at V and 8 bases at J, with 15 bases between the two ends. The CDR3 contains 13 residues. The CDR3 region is CASKPGGGEPQHF. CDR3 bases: TGTGCCAGCAAGCCCGGGGGGGGCGAGCCCCAGCATTTT.

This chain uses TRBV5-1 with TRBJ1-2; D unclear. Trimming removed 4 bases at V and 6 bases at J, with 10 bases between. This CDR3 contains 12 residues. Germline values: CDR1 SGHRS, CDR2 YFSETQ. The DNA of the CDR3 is TGCGCCAGCAGCGACTACACGGATGGCTACACCTTC. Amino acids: CASSDYTDGYTF.

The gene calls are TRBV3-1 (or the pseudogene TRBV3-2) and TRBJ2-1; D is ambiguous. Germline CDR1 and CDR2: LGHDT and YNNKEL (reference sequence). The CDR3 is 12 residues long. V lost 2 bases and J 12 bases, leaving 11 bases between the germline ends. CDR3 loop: CASSQSSTLQFF. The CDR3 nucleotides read TGTGCCAGCAGCCAATCCTCCACTTTGCAGTTCTTC.

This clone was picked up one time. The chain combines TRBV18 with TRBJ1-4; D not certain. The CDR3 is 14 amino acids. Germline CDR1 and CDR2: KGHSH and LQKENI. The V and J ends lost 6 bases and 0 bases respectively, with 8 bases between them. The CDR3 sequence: CASSEGATNEKLFF. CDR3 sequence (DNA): TGTGCCAGCTCGGAGGGTGCAACTAATGAAAAACTGTTTTTT.

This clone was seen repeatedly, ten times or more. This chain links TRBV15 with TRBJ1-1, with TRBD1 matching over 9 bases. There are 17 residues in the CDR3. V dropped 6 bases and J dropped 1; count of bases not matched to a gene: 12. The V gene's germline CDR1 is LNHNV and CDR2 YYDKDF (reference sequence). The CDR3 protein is CATSTGGNALGNTEAFF. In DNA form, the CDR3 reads TGTGCCACCAGTACAGGGGGCAATGCATTGGGGAACACTGAAGCTTTCTTT.

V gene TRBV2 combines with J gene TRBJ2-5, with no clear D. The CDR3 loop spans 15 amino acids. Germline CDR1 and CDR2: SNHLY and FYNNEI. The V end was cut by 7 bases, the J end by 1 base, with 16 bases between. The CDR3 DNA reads TGTGCCAGCAATTTGATAGTCGGTCGCCAAGAGACCCAGTACTTC. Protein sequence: CASNLIVGRQETQYF.

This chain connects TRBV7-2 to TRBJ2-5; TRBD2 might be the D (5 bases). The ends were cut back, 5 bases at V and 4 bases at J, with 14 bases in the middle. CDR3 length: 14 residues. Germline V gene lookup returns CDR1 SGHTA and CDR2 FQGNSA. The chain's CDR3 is CASSRTPGGETQYF. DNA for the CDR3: TGTGCCAGCAGCCGTACCCCTGGAGGAGAGACCCAGTACTTC. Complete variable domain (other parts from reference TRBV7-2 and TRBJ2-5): GAGVSQSPSNKVTEKGKDVELRCDPISGHTALYWYRQSLGQGLEFLIYFQGNSAPDKSGLPSDRFSAERTGGSVSTLTIQRTQQEDSAVYLCASSRTPGGETQYFGPGTRLLVL.

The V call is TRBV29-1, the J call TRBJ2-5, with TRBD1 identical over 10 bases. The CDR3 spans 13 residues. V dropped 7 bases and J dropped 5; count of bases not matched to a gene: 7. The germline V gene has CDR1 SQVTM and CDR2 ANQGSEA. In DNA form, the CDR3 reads TGCAGCGGTGAGACAGGGGGCTATGAGACCCAGTACTTC. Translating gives CSGETGGYETQYF.

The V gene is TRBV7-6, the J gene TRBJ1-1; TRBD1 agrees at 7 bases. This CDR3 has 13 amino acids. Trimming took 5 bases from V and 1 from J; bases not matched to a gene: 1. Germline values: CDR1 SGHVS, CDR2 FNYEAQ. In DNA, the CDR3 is TGTGCCAGCAGCAGGACAGGGAACACTGAAGCTTTCTTT. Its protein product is CASSRTGNTEAFF.

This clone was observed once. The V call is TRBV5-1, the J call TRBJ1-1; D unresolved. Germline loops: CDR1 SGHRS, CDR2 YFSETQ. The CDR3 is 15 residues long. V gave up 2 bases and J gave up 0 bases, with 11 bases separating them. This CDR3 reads CASSLRTVMNTEAFF. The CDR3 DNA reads TGCGCCAGCAGCTTACGCACTGTTATGAACACTGAAGCTTTCTTT.

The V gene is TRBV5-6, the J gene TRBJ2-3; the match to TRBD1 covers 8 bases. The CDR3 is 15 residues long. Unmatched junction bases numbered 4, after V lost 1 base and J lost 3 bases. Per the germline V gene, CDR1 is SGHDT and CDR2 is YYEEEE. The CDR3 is CASSLLGQGTDTQYF. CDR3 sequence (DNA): TGTGCCAGCAGCTTGCTTGGACAGGGAACAGATACGCAGTATTTT.

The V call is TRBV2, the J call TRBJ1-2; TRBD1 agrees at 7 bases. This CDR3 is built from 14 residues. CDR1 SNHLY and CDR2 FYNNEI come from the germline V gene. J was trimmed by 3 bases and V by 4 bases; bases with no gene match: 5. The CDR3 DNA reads TGTGCCAGCAGTGGGGAGACAGGGTACTATGGCTACACCTTC. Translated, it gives CASSGETGYYGYTF.

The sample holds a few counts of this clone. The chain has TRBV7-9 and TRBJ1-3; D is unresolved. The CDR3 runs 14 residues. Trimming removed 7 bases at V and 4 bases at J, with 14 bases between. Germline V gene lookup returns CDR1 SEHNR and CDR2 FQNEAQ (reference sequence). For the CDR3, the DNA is TGTGCCAGCAACCCAGCCCGCAGGGGAAACACCATATATTTT. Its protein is CASNPARRGNTIYF.

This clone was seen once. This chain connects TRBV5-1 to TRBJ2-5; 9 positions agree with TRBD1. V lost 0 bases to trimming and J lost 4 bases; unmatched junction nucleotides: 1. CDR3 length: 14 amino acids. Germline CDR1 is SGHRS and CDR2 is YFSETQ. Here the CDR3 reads CASSLGTGVETQYF. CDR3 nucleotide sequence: TGCGCCAGCAGCTTGGGGACAGGGGTAGAGACCCAGTACTTC.

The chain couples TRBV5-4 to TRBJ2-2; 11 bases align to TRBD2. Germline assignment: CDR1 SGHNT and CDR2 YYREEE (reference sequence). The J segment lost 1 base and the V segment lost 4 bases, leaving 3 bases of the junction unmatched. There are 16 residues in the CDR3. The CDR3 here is CASSPGTSGNTGELFF. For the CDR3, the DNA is TGTGCCAGCAGCCCCGGGACTAGCGGGAACACCGGGGAGCTGTTTTTT.

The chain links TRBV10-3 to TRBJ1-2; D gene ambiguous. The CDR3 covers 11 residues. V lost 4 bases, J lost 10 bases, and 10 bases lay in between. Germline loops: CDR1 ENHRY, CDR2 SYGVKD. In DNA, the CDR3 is TGTGCCATCAGTGGAGGGAGAGACTACACCTTC. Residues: CAISGGRDYTF.

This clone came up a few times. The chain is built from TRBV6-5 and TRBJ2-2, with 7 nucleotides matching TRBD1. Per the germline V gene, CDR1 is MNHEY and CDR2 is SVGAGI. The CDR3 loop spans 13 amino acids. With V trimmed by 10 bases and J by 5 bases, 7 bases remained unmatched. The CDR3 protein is CATTRQGTGELFF. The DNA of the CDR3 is TGTGCCACCACAAGACAGGGTACCGGGGAGCTGTTTTTT.

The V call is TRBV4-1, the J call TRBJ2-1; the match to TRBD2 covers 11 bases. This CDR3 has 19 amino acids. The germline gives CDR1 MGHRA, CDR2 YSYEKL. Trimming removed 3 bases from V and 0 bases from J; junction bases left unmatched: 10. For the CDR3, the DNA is TGCGCCAGCAGCCAGGGGGGGACTAGCGGATTTAGCTCCTACAATGAGCAGTTCTTC. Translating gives CASSQGGTSGFSSYNEQFF.

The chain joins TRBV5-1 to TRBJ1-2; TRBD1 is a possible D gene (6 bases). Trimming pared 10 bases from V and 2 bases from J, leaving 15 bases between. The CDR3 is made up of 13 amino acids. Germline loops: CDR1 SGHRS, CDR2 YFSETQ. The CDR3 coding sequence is TGCGCCGGCCGGGACACCGCCAACTATGGCTACACCTTC. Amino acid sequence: CAGRDTANYGYTF.

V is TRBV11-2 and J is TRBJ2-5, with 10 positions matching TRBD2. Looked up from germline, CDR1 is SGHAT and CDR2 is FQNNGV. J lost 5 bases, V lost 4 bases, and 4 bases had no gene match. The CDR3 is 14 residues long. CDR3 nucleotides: TGTGCCAGCAGCTCCCCGGGACTAGCGGAGACCCAGTACTTC. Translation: CASSSPGLAETQYF.

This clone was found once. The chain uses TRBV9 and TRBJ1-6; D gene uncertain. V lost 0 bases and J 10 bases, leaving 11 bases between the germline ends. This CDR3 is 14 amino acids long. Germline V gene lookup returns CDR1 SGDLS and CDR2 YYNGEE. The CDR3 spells CASSVVEGRSPLHF. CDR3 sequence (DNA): TGTGCCAGCAGCGTAGTAGAAGGGAGATCACCCCTCCACTTT.